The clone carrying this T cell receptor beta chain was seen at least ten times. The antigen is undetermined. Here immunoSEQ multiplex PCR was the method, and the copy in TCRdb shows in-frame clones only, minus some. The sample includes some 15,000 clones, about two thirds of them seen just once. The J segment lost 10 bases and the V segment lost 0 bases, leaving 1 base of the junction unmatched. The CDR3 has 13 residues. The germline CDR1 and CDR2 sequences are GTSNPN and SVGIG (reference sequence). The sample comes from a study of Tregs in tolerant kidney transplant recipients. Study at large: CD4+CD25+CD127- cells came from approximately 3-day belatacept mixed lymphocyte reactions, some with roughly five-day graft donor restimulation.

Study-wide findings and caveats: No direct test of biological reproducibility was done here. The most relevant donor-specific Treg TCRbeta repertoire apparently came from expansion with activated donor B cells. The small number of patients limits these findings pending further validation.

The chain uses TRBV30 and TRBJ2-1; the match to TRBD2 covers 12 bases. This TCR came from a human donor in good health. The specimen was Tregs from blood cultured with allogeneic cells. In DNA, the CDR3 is TGTGCCTGGAGTGTACTAGCGGGAGGCGAGCAGTTCTTC. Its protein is CAWSVLAGGEQFF. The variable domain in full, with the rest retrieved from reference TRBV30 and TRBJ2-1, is SQTIHQWPATLVQPVGSPLSLECTVEGTSNPNLYWYRQAAGRGLQLLFYSVGIGQISSEVPQNLSASRPQDRQFILSSKKLLLSDSGFYLCAWSVLAGGEQFFGPGTRLTVL.